This T cell receptor beta chain was sequenced in a study of blood T cell repertoires in COVID-19. Study-level background: Italy, Spain and the United States were the sources of the convalescent and acute COVID-19 samples.

The CDR3 loop spans 16 amino acids. With 1 base clipped from V and 4 bases from J, the junction kept 8 bases outside the gene matches. Looked up from germline, CDR1 is GTSNPN and CDR2 is SVGIG (reference sequence). This clone was seen more than once but under ten times. As processed by the authors: Nucleated cell counts were estimated from reference gene primer amplification. The table came from immunoSEQ multiplex PCR; TCRdb's copy has only in-frame clones and leaves some out. That table gives V, J and clone size, and the DNA gave D and trimming. The repertoire holds 100,000 or so clones, with about 80% as singletons.

The chain uses TRBV30 and TRBJ1-3; the match to TRBD1 covers 9 bases. The receptor comes from a woman in her 70s with acute or convalescent COVID-19. Material for sequencing was peripheral blood. CDR3 sequence (DNA): TGTGCCTGGAGTGCTAAACAGGGGGCGCGGGGAAACACCATATATTTT. It yields the protein CAWSAKQGARGNTIYF.